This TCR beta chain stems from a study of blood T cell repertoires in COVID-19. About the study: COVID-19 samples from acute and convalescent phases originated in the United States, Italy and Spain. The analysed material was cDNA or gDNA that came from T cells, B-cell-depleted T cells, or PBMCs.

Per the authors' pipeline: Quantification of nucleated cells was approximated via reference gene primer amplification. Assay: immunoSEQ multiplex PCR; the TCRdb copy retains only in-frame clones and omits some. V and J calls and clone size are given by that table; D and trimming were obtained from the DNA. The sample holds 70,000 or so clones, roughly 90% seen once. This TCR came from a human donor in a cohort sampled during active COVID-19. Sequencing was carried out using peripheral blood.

The CDR3 DNA follows: TGTGCCAGCAGCTCTACTTCGGCGGGAACTGGGGAGCTGTTTTTT. This translates into CASSSTSAGTGELFF. The genes are TRBV6-5 and TRBJ2-2, with D tentatively TRBD2 (6 bases). The V and J ends lost 6 bases and 8 bases respectively, with 19 bases between them. The germline gives CDR1 MNHEY, CDR2 SVGAGI. There are 15 residues in the CDR3.